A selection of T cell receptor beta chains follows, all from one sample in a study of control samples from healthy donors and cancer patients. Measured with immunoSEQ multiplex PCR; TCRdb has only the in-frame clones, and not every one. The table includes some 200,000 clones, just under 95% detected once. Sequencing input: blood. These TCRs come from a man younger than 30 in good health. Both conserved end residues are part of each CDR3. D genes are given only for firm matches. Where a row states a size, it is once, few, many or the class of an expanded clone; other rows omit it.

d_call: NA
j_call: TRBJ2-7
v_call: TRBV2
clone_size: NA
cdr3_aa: CASSGGTGDYEQYF
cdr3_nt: TGTGCCAGCAGTGGAGGGACCGGAGATTACGAGCAGTACTTC

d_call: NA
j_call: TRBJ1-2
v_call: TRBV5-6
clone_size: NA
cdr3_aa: CASSSGLYGYTF
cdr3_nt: TGTGCCAGCAGCTCGGGACTATATGGCTACACCTTC

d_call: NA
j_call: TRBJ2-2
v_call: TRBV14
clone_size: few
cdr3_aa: CASSPFAAGELFF
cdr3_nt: TGTGCCAGCAGCCCATTCGCGGCCGGGGAGCTGTTTTTT

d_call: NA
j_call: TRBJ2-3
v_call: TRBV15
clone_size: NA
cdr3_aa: CATSSDGPDTQYF
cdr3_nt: TGTGCCACCAGCAGCGACGGACCAGATACGCAGTATTTT

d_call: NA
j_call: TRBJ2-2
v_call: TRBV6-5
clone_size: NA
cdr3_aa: CASNADRLNTGELFF
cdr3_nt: TGTGCCAGCAACGCCGACAGATTGAACACCGGGGAGCTGTTTTTT

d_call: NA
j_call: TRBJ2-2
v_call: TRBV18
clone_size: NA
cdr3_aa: CASSPALQNTGELFF
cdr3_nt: TGTGCCAGCTCACCCGCCTTACAGAACACCGGGGAGCTGTTTTTT

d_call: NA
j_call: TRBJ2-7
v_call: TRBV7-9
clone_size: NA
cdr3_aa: CASSPQGGEQYF
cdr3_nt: TGTGCCAGCAGCCCTCAGGGGGGGGAGCAGTACTTC

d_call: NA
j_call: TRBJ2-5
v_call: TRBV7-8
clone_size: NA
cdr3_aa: CASSLKGRDQETQYF
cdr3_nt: TGTGCCAGCAGCTTAAAGGGCAGGGACCAAGAGACCCAGTACTTC

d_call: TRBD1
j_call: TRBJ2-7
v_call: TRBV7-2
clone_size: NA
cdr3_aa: CASSLPSTGNEQYF
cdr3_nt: TGTGCCAGCAGCCTCCCTTCGACAGGGAACGAGCAGTACTTC

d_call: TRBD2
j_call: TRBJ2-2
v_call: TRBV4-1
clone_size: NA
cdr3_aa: CASSQLSGGRTGELFF
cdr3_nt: TGCGCCAGCAGCCAATTGAGCGGGGGGCGGACCGGGGAGCTGTTTTTT

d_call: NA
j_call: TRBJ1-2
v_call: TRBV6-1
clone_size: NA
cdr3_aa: CASSDRDGYGYTF
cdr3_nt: TGTGCCAGCAGTGACAGGGACGGCTATGGCTACACCTTC

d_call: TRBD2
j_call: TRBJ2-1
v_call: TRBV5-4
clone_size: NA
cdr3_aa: CASSQKGLGGAAEQFF
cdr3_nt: TGTGCCAGCAGCCAGAAAGGACTCGGGGGGGCCGCTGAGCAGTTCTTC

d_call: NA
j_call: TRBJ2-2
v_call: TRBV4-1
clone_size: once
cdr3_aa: CASSLPILSGANTGELFF
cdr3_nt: TGCGCCAGCAGCCTCCCGATCTTATCGGGGGCTAACACCGGGGAGCTGTTTTTT

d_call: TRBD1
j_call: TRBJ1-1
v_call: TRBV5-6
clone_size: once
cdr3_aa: CASSLQQGATEAFF
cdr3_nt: TGTGCCAGCAGCCTACAACAGGGGGCAACTGAAGCTTTCTTT

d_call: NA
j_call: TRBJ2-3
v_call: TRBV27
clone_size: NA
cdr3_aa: CASSTTMELGGGQYF
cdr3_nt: TGTGCCAGCAGTACCACCATGGAGCTGGGGGGTGGGCAGTATTTT

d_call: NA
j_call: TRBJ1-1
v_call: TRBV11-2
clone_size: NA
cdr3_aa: CASSLDLKNTEAFF
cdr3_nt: TGTGCCAGCAGCTTAGATCTGAAGAACACTGAAGCTTTCTTT

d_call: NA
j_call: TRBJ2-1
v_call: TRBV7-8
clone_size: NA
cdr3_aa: CASSRSGSYNEQFF
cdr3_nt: TGTGCCAGCAGCCGTAGCGGCTCCTACAATGAGCAGTTCTTC

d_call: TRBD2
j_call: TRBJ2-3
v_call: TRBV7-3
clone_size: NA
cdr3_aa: CASSRLAGSTDTQYF
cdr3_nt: TGTGCCAGCAGCCGGTTAGCGGGGAGCACAGATACGCAGTATTTT

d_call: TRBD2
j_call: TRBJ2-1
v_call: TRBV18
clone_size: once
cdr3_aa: CASSPPGTTSYNEQFF
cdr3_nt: TGTGCCAGCTCACCCCCCGGGACTACCTCCTACAATGAGCAGTTCTTC

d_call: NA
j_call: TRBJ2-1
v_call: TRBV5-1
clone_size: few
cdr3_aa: CASSLWVQKQFF
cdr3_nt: TGCGCCAGCAGCTTGTGGGTGCAGAAGCAGTTCTTC

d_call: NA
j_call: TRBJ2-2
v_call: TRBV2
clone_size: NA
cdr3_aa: CASTTENTGELFF
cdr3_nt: TGTGCCAGCACCACAGAGAACACCGGGGAGCTGTTTTTT

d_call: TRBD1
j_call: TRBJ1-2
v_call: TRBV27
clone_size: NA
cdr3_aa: CASSPGTGAFFYGYTF
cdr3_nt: TGTGCCAGCAGTCCCGGGACAGGGGCCTTTTTCTATGGCTACACCTTC

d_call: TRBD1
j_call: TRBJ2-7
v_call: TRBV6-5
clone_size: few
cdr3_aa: CASSNTGGRPYEQYF
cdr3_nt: TGTGCCAGCAGTAATACAGGGGGCAGGCCCTACGAGCAGTACTTC

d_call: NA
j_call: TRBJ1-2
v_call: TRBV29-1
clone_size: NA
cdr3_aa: CISRDTNYGYTF
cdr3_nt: TGCATCTCTAGGGACACCAACTATGGCTACACCTTC

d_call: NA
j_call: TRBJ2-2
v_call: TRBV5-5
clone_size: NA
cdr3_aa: CASSFSQGSNTGELFF
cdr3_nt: TGTGCCAGCAGCTTTTCACAGGGATCAAACACCGGGGAGCTGTTTTTT

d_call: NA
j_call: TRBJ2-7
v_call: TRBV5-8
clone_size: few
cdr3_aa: CASSWQDYEQYF
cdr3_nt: TGTGCCAGCAGCTGGCAAGACTACGAGCAGTACTTC

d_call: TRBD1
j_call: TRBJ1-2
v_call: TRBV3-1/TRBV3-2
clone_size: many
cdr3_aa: CASSPRQGSYGYTF
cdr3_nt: TGTGCCAGCAGCCCTAGACAGGGGAGCTATGGCTACACCTTC

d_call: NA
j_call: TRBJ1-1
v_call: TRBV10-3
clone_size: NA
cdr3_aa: CAISERPPGLMNTEAFF
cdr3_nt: TGTGCCATCAGTGAAAGGCCGCCCGGACTTATGAACACTGAAGCTTTCTTT

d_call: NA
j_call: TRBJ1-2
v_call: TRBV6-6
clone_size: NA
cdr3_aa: CASSFQVSNYGYTF
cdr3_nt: TGTGCCAGCAGTTTTCAAGTTTCTAACTATGGCTACACCTTC

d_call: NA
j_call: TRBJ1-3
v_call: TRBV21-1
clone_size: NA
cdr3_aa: CASSKVGAGDSGNTIYF
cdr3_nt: TGTGCCAGCAGCAAAGTAGGTGCAGGGGACTCTGGAAACACCATATATTTT

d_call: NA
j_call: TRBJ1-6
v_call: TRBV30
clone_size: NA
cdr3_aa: CAWSGENGYSPLHF
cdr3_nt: TGTGCCTGGAGTGGGGAAAACGGGTATTCACCCCTCCACTTT

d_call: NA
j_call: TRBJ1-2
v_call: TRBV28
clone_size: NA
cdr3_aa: CASSFGGSRYGYTF
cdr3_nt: TGTGCCAGCAGTTTCGGGGGATCTCGCTATGGCTACACCTTC

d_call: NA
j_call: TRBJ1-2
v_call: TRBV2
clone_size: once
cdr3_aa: CASSESLTVLYGYTF
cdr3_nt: TGTGCCAGCAGTGAATCCCTAACAGTTCTCTATGGCTACACCTTC

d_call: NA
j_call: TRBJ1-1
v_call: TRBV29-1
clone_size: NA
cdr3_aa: CSVPSFGTEAFF
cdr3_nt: TGCAGCGTTCCCAGTTTCGGCACTGAAGCTTTCTTT

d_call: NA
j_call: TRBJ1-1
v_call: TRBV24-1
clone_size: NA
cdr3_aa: CATSDSRGRGAFF
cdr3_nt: TGTGCCACCAGTGACTCCAGGGGTAGGGGTGCTTTCTTT

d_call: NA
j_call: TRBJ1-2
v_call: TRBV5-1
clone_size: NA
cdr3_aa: CASSYTSGAIYGYTF
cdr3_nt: TGCGCCAGCAGCTACACTTCAGGGGCCATCTATGGCTACACCTTC

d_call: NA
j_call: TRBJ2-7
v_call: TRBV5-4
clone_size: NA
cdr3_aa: CASSLASGRGGEQYF
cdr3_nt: TGTGCCAGCAGCTTGGCGTCGGGCAGGGGTGGCGAGCAGTACTTC

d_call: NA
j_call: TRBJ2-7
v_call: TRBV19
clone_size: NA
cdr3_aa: CASSSRTDEQYF
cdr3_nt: TGTGCCAGTAGTTCCCGGACAGACGAGCAGTACTTC

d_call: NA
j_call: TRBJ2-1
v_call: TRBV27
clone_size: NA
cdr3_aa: CASSAIPITYNEQFF
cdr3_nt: TGTGCCAGCAGCGCCATTCCGATTACCTACAATGAGCAGTTCTTC

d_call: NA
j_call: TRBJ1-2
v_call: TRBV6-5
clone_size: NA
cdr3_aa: CASSRDGANYGYTF
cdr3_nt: TGTGCCAGCAGTCGGGACGGTGCTAACTATGGCTACACCTTC

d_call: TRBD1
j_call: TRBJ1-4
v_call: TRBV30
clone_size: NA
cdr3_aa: CAWSPTGTGKLFF
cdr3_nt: TGTGCCTGGAGTCCGACAGGGACGGGAAAACTGTTTTTT

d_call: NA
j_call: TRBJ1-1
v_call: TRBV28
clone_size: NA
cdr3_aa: CASNLLGGVGTEAFF
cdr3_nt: TGTGCCAGCAACCTTTTGGGGGGCGTTGGCACTGAAGCTTTCTTT

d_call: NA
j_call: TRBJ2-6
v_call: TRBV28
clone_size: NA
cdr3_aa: CASRKGRSLSGANVLTF
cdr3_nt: TGTGCCAGCAGAAAAGGACGGAGCCTATCTGGGGCCAACGTCCTGACTTTC

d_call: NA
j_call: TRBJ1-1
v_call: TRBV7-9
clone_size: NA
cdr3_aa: CASSQEAGRKVAFF
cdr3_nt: TGTGCCAGCAGCCAGGAAGCGGGGAGGAAGGTAGCTTTCTTT

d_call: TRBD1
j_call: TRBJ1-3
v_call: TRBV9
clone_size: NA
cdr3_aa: CASRPGQGAGNTIYF
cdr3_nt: TGTGCCAGCAGGCCGGGACAGGGGGCCGGAAACACCATATATTTT

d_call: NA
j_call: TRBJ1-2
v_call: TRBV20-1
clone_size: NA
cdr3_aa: CSASEGRLYGYTF
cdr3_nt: TGCAGTGCTAGTGAGGGACGGCTCTATGGCTACACCTTC

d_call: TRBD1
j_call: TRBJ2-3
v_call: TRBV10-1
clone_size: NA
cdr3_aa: CASSEGTGGSTDTQYF
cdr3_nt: TGCGCCAGCAGTGAGGGGACAGGGGGTAGCACAGATACGCAGTATTTT

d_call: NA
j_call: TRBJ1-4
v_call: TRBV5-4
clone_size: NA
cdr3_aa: CARGGEFNEKLFF
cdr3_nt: TGTGCCAGAGGAGGGGAGTTCAATGAAAAACTGTTTTTT

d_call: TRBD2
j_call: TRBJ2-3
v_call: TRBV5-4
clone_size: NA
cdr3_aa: CASSPAGLAGGHGDTDTQYF
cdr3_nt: TGTGCCAGCAGCCCGGCCGGACTAGCGGGGGGTCACGGCGACACAGATACGCAGTATTTT

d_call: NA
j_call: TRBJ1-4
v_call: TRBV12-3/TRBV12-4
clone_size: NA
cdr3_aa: CASSLSGEKLFF
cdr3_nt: TGTGCCAGCAGTTTATCGGGTGAAAAACTGTTTTTT

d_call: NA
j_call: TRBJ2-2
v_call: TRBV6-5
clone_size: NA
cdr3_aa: CAGARGAPGELFF
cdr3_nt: TGTGCCGGCGCTCGAGGGGCGCCCGGGGAGCTGTTTTTT

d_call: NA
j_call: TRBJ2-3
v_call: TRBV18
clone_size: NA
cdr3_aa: CASSPNPSSPPNTDTQYF
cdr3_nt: TGTGCCAGCTCACCTAATCCATCTAGCCCTCCGAACACAGATACGCAGTATTTT

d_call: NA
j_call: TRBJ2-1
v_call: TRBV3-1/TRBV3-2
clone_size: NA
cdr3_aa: CASSQDLGGRDEQFF
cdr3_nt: TGTGCCAGCAGCCAAGATCTTGGGGGGCGGGATGAGCAGTTCTTC

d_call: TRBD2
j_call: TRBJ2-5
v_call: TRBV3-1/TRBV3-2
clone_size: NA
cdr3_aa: CASSHRGGETQYF
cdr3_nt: TGTGCCAGCAGCCACCGGGGGGGGGAGACCCAGTACTTC